Listed below are T cell receptor beta chains from one sample, sequenced in a study of PD-1 blockade in classical Hodgkin lymphoma. Profiled with immunoSEQ multiplex PCR; TCRdb holds only in-frame clones, not every one. The repertoire holds about 86,000 clones, with 89% as singletons. Sequenced here: peripheral blood mononuclear cells (PBMCs), sampled before the second cycle of nivolumab. The receptor source for this set is a human donor with classical Hodgkin lymphoma. The CDR3 runs from the conserved cysteine through the conserved F or W. The D gene is left open where the match is weak. Not every row has a clone size; where given, it reads once, few, many or a size class.

d_call j_call clone_size v_call cdr3_nt cdr3_aa
. TRBJ1-5 . TRBV7-2 TGTGCCAGCAGGGCCCGGACGGATCAGCCCCAGCATTTT CASRARTDQPQHF
. TRBJ2-7 . TRBV4-2 TGTGCCAGCAGCCGCTCCGGGACGGACCCCTACGAGCAGTACTTC CASSRSGTDPYEQYF
. TRBJ1-5 . TRBV28 TGTGCGACCTCAGGGGGCAATCAGCCCCAGCATTTT CATSGGNQPQHF
. TRBJ2-3 . TRBV2 TGTGCCAGCAGTGCTGCGGCTGGCACAGATACGCAGTATTTT CASSAAAGTDTQYF
TRBD1 TRBJ1-1 . TRBV28 TGTGCCAGCAGTCCTTCAGGGGGAACACACTTT CASSPSGGTHF
. TRBJ1-5 . TRBV7-2 TGTGCCAGCAGCTTTCAGAATAGCAATCAGCCCCAGCATTTT CASSFQNSNQPQHF
TRBD2 TRBJ2-2 . TRBV18 TGTGCCAGCTCACCCCGCTTAACTGGCGGGAGGGCGAACACCGGGGAGCTGTTTTTT CASSPRLTGGRANTGELFF
. TRBJ2-1 . TRBV30 TGTGCCTGGAGTCCCGGGGTAGTTCTCGCCGGTTATGAGCAGTTCTTC CAWSPGVVLAGYEQFF
TRBD2 TRBJ2-2 . TRBV19 TGTGCCAGTAGCTATGGGGGTGCGGGAGGCACCGGGGAGCTGTTTTTT CASSYGGAGGTGELFF
. TRBJ2-1 . TRBV9 TGTGCCAGCAGCCCCAACAATGAGCAGTTCTTC CASSPNNEQFF
. TRBJ1-5 . TRBV18 TGTGCCAGCTCACCAGGCCAGGTAGAGCCCCAGCATTTT CASSPGQVEPQHF
. TRBJ2-1 . TRBV7-9 TGTGCCAGCAGCTTAACTACCTACAATGAGCAGTTCTTC CASSLTTYNEQFF
. TRBJ2-5 . TRBV28 TGTGCCAGCAGTCCGGGCCAAGAGACCCAGTACTTC CASSPGQETQYF
. TRBJ2-7 . TRBV4-1 TGCGCCAGCAGCCTCCGGGACTTTACCTACGAGCAGTACTTC CASSLRDFTYEQYF
TRBD1 TRBJ2-5 once TRBV7-9 TGTGCCAGCAGCTATACGGGACAGATAGGAGAGACCCAGTACTTC CASSYTGQIGETQYF
. TRBJ2-1 . TRBV4-2 TGTGCCAGCAGCAGCAGACTCCCCCCCTACAATGAGCAGTTCTTC CASSSRLPPYNEQFF